This T cell receptor (beta chain) appears in the sequencing data of a study of T cell responses to AZD1222 COVID-19 vaccine. Some clones are missing from TCRdb's copy, which holds only in-frame ones; the method was immunoSEQ multiplex PCR. Of about 130,000 clones in the sample, 80% to 95% were seen once. Points from the study as a whole: Nearly half of spike-specific TCRs reportedly target variant regions that are unmutated in the B.1.351 and B.1.1.7 variants. Donors skewed white British and female; clonal diversity was possibly underestimated. The CD4 TCRs associated with vaccination extended across spike and predominated at 160-218 and 743-854. Two doses of AZD1222 preceded a rise in Spike-specific TCR breadth and depth.

The V and J ends lost 5 bases and 5 bases respectively, with 16 bases between them. This CDR3 has 14 amino acids. Per the germline V gene, CDR1 is MDHEN and CDR2 is SYDVKM. About this clone: No antigen is known for it.

This specimen was peripheral blood, taken 28 days after the second AZD1222 dose. The sequence was obtained from an adult who received the AZD1222 COVID-19 vaccine. The chain has TRBV28 and TRBJ2-7; perhaps TRBD1 as D (8 bases). CDR3 protein: CASSPHRGGDEQYF. The CDR3 DNA is TGTGCCAGCAGTCCCCACAGGGGGGGGGACGAGCAGTACTTC.